The source of this T cell receptor beta chain is a study of T cell changes during pregnancy in multiple sclerosis. Here immunoSEQ multiplex PCR was the method, and the copy in TCRdb shows in-frame clones only, minus some. The table has tens of thousands of clones, about 92% seen once. This clone was seen only once. V was clipped by 6 bases and J by 10 bases, with 12 bases between them. Looked up from germline, CDR1 is SNHLY and CDR2 is FYNNEI. The CDR3 spans 11 residues. The rearrangement uses TRBV2 and TRBJ1-2; D remains ambiguous. The sample consisted of CD4+ T cells from peripheral blood mononuclear cells, taken before pregnancy. The TCR comes from a female donor with multiple sclerosis, enrolled in a pregnancy study. The CDR3 nucleotides are TGTGCCAGCAGAGCGCAAAGCTACTACACCTTC. Its protein product is CASRAQSYYTF.